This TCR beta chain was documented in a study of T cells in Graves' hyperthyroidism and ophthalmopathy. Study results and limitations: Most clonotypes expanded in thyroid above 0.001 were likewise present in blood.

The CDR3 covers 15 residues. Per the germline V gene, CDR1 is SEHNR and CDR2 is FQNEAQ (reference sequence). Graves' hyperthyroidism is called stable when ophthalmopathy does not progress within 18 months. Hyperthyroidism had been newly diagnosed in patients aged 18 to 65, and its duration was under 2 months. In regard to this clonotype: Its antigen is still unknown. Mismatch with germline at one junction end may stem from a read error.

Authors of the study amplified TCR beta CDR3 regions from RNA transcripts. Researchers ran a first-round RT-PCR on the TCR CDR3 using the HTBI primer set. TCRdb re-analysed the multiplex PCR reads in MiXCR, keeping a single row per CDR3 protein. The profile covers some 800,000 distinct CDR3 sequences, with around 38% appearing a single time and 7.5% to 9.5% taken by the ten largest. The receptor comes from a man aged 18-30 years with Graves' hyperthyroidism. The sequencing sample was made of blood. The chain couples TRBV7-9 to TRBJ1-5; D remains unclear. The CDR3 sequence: CASSQHGGSNQPQHF. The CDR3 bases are TGCGCCAGCAGCCAGCACGGTGGTAGCAATCAGCCCCAGCATTTT.